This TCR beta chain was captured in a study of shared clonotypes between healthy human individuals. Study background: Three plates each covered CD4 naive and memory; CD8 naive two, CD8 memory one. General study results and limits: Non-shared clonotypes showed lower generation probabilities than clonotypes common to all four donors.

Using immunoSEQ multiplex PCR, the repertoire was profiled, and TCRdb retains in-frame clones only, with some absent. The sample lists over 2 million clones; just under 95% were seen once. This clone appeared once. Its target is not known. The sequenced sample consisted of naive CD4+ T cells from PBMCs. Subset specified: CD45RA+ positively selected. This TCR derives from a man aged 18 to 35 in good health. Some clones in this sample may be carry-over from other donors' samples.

The CDR3 spells CASTLLGAFNQPQHF. The CDR3 nucleotides are TGTGCCAGTACCCTCCTCGGGGCATTCAATCAGCCCCAGCATTTT. The genes are TRBV19 and TRBJ1-5, with D perhaps matching TRBD1 (5 bases). Germline lookup yields CDR1 LNHDA and CDR2 SQIVND (reference sequence). V lost 7 bases to trimming and J lost 3 bases, with 16 bases between them. This CDR3 spans 15 amino acids.